This TCR beta chain comes out of a study of blood T cell repertoires in COVID-19. Study-level background: Acute and convalescent COVID-19 specimens originated in the United States, Italy and Spain.

Per the authors' pipeline: How many nucleated cells were present was estimated from reference gene primer amplification. Clones were read by immunoSEQ multiplex PCR, and TCRdb kept only the in-frame ones, dropping some. The D gene and trimming were derived from the DNA, and the V and J assignments and clone size from that table. Of roughly 290,000 clones listed, 85% to 90% are singletons. V was pared by 1 base and J by 10 bases, with 4 bases of the junction left unmatched. The CDR3 runs to 13 residues. Germline V gene lookup returns CDR1 WNHNN and CDR2 SYGVQD (reference sequence). The sequence derives from a woman aged 18-29 years with acute COVID-19. V is TRBV10-1 and J is TRBJ2-1, with 7 bases aligning to TRBD2. The sequenced material came from PBMCs or T cells enriched from blood (not recorded which). The chain's CDR3 is CASSEWGGREQFF. The CDR3 nucleotides are TGCGCCAGCAGTGAGTGGGGGGGTCGGGAGCAGTTCTTC.